The 18 T cell receptor beta chains presented below share a single source sample, sequenced in a study of blood T cell repertoires in COVID-19. Assay used: immunoSEQ multiplex PCR; TCRdb lists only in-frame clones, some missing. The sample yields around 280,000 clones, about 83% seen once. The sample consisted of PBMCs or T cells enriched from blood (not recorded which). Receptors were obtained from a woman aged 40-49 years who had recovered from COVID-19.

Points on this clone: At the DNA level, this CDR3 is encoded by other sequences in the same sample as well. This chain connects TRBV19 to TRBJ1-2; D possibly corresponds to TRBD1 (6 bases). V was cut by 3 bases and J by 8 bases, with 7 bases left in between. The CDR3 is 11 amino acids. The V gene's germline CDR1 is LNHDA and CDR2 SQIVND (reference sequence). Written as DNA, the CDR3 is TGTGCCAGTAGTATTGGGGGCGGCTACACCTTC. This sequence encodes CASSIGGGYTF.

This sequence joins TRBV7-8 and TRBJ2-5, with 7 bases fitting TRBD2. The CDR3 runs 14 residues. V was pared by 5 bases and J by 3 bases, with 6 bases of the junction left unmatched. Germline CDR1 reads SGHVS; CDR2 reads FQNEAQ. The CDR3 loop is CASSDYGLEETQYF. The CDR3 DNA follows: TGTGCCAGCAGCGACTATGGACTAGAAGAGACCCAGTACTTC.

The rearrangement links TRBV6-5 to TRBJ1-1; D is uncertain. The CDR3 spans 15 residues. Trimming stripped 7 bases from V and 5 bases from J, with 20 bases between. The germline V gene has CDR1 MNHEY and CDR2 SVGAGI. The CDR3 bases are TGTGCCAGCAAGATTAAACCGATGGCGGGAACTGAAGCTTTCTTT. Translation: CASKIKPMAGTEAFF.

The chain joins TRBV30 to TRBJ2-7; a possible D gene is TRBD2 (6 bases). The CDR3 sequence is 14 residues long. Trimming removed 5 bases from V and 3 bases from J, with 17 bases in between. Germline lookup yields CDR1 GTSNPN and CDR2 SVGIG (reference sequence). The CDR3 loop reads CAWPGGNKDYEQYF. For the CDR3, the DNA is TGTGCCTGGCCGGGCGGGAACAAGGACTACGAGCAGTACTTC.

This chain's CDR3 is CASSPLTSGIDNEQFF. The CDR3 DNA reads as TGTGCCAGCTCGCCGCTGACTAGCGGGATAGACAATGAGCAGTTCTTC. The chain uses TRBV18 and TRBJ2-1; 11 bases are a match to TRBD2. Germline V gives CDR1 KGHSH, CDR2 LQKENI. The CDR3 extends over 16 amino acids. The V gene end was trimmed by 6 bases and the J gene end by 5 bases; junction bases not matched to a gene: 9.

The chain combines TRBV4-3 with TRBJ2-6; 8 positions match TRBD2. There are 17 residues in the CDR3. The V gene end was trimmed by 4 bases and the J gene end by 2 bases; junction bases not matched to a gene: 7. Germline lookup yields CDR1 LGHNA and CDR2 YSLEER. CDR3 bases: TGCGCCAGCAGCCTCCCGGTCGGGGGGGCTGGGGCCAACGTCCTGACTTTC. Protein product: CASSLPVGGAGANVLTF.

The chain employs TRBV2 and TRBJ2-2; TRBD2 aligns across 8 bases. CDR1 is SNHLY and CDR2 is FYNNEI in the germline V gene. After removal of 2 bases from V and 4 bases from J, the junction contained 6 bases not matched to a gene. The CDR3 has 16 amino acids. CDR3 bases: TGTGCCAGCAGTGAAAGCGGGAGTAGGAGCACCGGGGAGCTGTTTTTT. Amino acids: CASSESGSRSTGELFF.

The chain has TRBV7-2 and TRBJ1-2; no firm D call. The CDR3 extends over 14 amino acids. The germline gives CDR1 SGHTA, CDR2 FQGNSA. V was shortened by 5 bases and J by 2 bases, with 12 bases between the two germline ends. The CDR3 is CASSRRDPNYGYTF. The CDR3 coding sequence is TGTGCCAGCAGCCGCCGGGATCCCAACTATGGCTACACCTTC.

This clone was recorded once. This rearrangement joins TRBV7-2 to TRBJ1-3, with a weak D call TRBD1 (6 bases). The CDR3 is 14 amino acids. Between the trimmed V and J ends, which lost 5 bases and 1 base, there was a span of 9 bases. Per the germline V gene, CDR1 is SGHTA and CDR2 is FQGNSA. The CDR3 loop is CASSPQGSGNTIYF. DNA for the CDR3: TGTGCCAGCAGCCCCCAGGGGTCTGGAAACACCATATATTTT.

The J gene is TRBJ1-1, the V gene TRBV30; 10 bases match TRBD1. Germline CDR1 GTSNPN, CDR2 SVGIG (reference sequence). Trimming cost V 4 bases and J 3 bases; bases outside gene matches: 5. The CDR3 runs 14 residues. CDR3 loop: CAWNKGTGDTEAFF. The CDR3 DNA sequence: TGTGCCTGGAATAAGGGGACAGGGGACACTGAAGCTTTCTTT.

The CDR3 coding sequence is TGTGCCAGCAGCCAAGCCTGGAACCGAAACCGAGGTGAAAAACTGTTTTTT. It is translated as CASSQAWNRNRGEKLFF. The V call is TRBV3-1 (or the pseudogene TRBV3-2), the J call TRBJ1-4, with D uncertain. The CDR3 is made up of 17 amino acids. Trimming stripped 1 base from V and 7 bases from J, with 19 bases between. Germline loops: CDR1 LGHDT, CDR2 YNNKEL (reference sequence).

The chain uses TRBV6-5 and TRBJ1-5; 10 bases match TRBD1. Trimming removed 10 bases from V and 11 bases from J; junction bases left unmatched: 8. The CDR3 runs 12 residues. Germline values: CDR1 MNHEY, CDR2 SVGAGI. CDR3 residues: CAIRQGAYSQHF. In nucleotides, the CDR3 is TGTGCCATACGACAGGGGGCCTATTCCCAGCATTTT.

The chain combines TRBV5-1 with TRBJ1-2; D perhaps matches TRBD1 (6 bases). Germline V gene lookup returns CDR1 SGHRS and CDR2 YFSETQ. This CDR3 region has 12 residues. V lost 6 bases to trimming and J lost 6 bases, with 12 bases between them. The CDR3 reads CASKRDKHGYTF. The CDR3 DNA reads as TGCGCCAGCAAAAGGGACAAGCATGGCTACACCTTC.

The rearrangement joins TRBV2 to TRBJ1-6; no definite D call. CDR3 length: 13 amino acids. Between the trimmed V and J ends, which lost 7 bases and 5 bases, there was a span of 9 bases. Germline CDR1 SNHLY, CDR2 FYNNEI. The CDR3 region is CASTGTDNSPLHF. The CDR3, as DNA: TGTGCCAGCACCGGTACCGATAATTCACCCCTCCACTTT.

The chain joins TRBV18 to TRBJ1-5, with 8 bases that match TRBD1. The CDR3 extends over 15 amino acids. CDR1 is KGHSH, CDR2 LQKENI, per germline. Unmatched junction bases numbered 7, after V lost 2 bases and J lost 7 bases. Written as DNA, the CDR3 is TGTGCCAGCTCACCATACGGACAGGGCCGGCAGCCCCAGCATTTT. Its protein product is CASSPYGQGRQPQHF. The full variable domain, completed using reference TRBV18 and TRBJ1-5, is NAGVMQNPRHLVRRRGQEARLRCSPMKGHSHVYWYRQLPEEGLKFMVYLQKENIIDESGMPKERFSAEFPKEGPSILRIQQVVRGDSAAYFCASSPYGQGRQPQHFGDGTRLSIL.

This clone was detected only a few times. This sequence joins TRBV29-1 and TRBJ1-2; 9 positions agree with TRBD1. This CDR3 is 15 amino acids long. V lost 1 base to trimming and J lost 4 bases; unmatched junction nucleotides: 7. The germline V gene has CDR1 SQVTM and CDR2 ANQGSEA. This chain's CDR3 is CSVEGQGVKSYGYTF. The CDR3 coding sequence is TGCAGCGTTGAAGGACAGGGGGTGAAATCCTATGGCTACACCTTC.

The chain combines TRBV7-2 with TRBJ1-6, with a weak D call TRBD1 (6 bases). The CDR3 length is 15 residues. Trimming pared 1 base from V and 10 bases from J, leaving 14 bases between. CDR1 SGHTA and CDR2 FQGNSA come from the germline V gene. CDR3 nucleotide sequence: TGTGCCAGCAGCTTAGGGAGGCAGGGGAGATCACCCCTCCACTTT. Translated: CASSLGRQGRSPLHF.

The rearrangement joins TRBV7-2 to TRBJ2-3; D is uncertain. CDR1 and CDR2 from the germline V gene are SGHTA and FQGNSA. V gave up 5 bases and J gave up 0 bases, with 12 bases separating them. The CDR3 runs 15 residues. Here the CDR3 DNA reads TGTGCCAGCAGCCCAACGAGGCTAAGCACAGATACGCAGTATTTT. This encodes CASSPTRLSTDTQYF.